This TCR beta chain was profiled in a study of blood T cells in healthy people across ages. Study-wide findings and caveats: There was no known CMV status for donors, so expanded clonotype changes were possibly confounded. Diversity of TCR beta per million T cells declined in a roughly linear way with age. Unsorted PBMCs ruled out conclusive naive versus antigen-experienced comparison.

This clonotype was counted only a few times. Its matching antigen is unknown. V was shortened by 0 bases and J by 0 bases, with 13 bases between the two germline ends. Per the germline V gene, CDR1 is MNHEY and CDR2 is SVGAGI. CDR3 length: 17 amino acids. The second PCR ran roughly 7 to 12 cycles with a sample-barcoded 5' primer and J-beta primers. Every sample gave at least 2.5 million paired-end reads containing CDR3. TCRdb used MiXCR to reprocess the 5' RACE reads, holding one entry per CDR3 protein. The sample carries over 1.5 million distinct CDR3 sequences, about 50% recorded once. The chain is built from TRBV6-5 and TRBJ2-3; D call uncertain. The clonotype comes from a woman in her thirties or forties in good health. The sample taken for sequencing was blood. CDR3 DNA: TGTGCCAGCAGTTACTCCCTGCCCGCGTCTAGCACAGATACGCAGTATTTT. Its translation: CASSYSLPASSTDTQYF.